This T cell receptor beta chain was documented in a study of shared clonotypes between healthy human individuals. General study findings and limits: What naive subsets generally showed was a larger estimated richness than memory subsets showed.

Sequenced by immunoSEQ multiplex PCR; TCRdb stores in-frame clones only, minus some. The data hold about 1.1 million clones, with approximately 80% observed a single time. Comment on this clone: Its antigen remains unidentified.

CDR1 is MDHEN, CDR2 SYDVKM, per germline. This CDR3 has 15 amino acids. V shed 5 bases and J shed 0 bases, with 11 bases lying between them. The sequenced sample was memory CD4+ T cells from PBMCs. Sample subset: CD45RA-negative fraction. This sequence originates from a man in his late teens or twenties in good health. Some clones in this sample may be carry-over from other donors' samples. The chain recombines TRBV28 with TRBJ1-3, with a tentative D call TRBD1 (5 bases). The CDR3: CASSPGGGSGNTIYF. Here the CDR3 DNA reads TGTGCCAGCAGTCCCGGCGGGGGCTCTGGAAACACCATATATTTT.